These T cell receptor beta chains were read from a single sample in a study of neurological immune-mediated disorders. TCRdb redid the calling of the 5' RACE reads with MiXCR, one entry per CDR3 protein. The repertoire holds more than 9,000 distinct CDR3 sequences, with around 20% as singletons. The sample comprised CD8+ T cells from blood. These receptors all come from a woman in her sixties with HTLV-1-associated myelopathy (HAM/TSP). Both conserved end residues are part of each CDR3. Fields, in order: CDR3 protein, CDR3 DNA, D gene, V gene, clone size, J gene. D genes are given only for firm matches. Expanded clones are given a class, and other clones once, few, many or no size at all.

cdr3_aa: CASSAEGQGPNTGELFF; cdr3_nt: TGTGCCAGCAGCGCGGAAGGACAGGGGCCGAACACCGGGGAGCTGTTTTTT; d_call: TRBD1; v_call: TRBV9; clone_size: many; j_call: TRBJ2-2
cdr3_aa: CSASEGGYSYNEQFF; cdr3_nt: TGCAGTGCTAGTGAAGGGGGCTACTCCTACAATGAGCAGTTCTTC; d_call: TRBD1; v_call: TRBV20-1; clone_size: many; j_call: TRBJ2-1
cdr3_aa: CASSLGGTRLMNTEAFF; cdr3_nt: TGCGCCAGCAGCTTGGGGGGGACCCGCCTAATGAACACTGAAGCTTTCTTT; d_call: -; v_call: TRBV5-1; clone_size: many; j_call: TRBJ1-1
cdr3_aa: CASSDGVERAANEQFF; cdr3_nt: TGCGCCAGCAGTGATGGAGTGGAGCGGGCGGCCAATGAGCAGTTCTTC; d_call: -; v_call: TRBV10-1; clone_size: few; j_call: TRBJ2-1
cdr3_aa: CASRVTYEQYF; cdr3_nt: TGTGCCAGCAGAGTTACCTACGAGCAGTACTTC; d_call: -; v_call: TRBV2; clone_size: many; j_call: TRBJ2-7
cdr3_aa: CSAGLGGSTYEQYF; cdr3_nt: TGCAGTGCTGGCCTCGGGGGGTCGACCTACGAGCAGTACTTC; d_call: TRBD2; v_call: TRBV20-1; clone_size: -; j_call: TRBJ2-7
cdr3_aa: CSALTGEGSYEQYF; cdr3_nt: TGCAGTGCCCTGACAGGGGAAGGGTCCTACGAGCAGTACTTC; d_call: TRBD1; v_call: TRBV20-1; clone_size: many; j_call: TRBJ2-7
cdr3_aa: CASSPGTGGLNTEAFF; cdr3_nt: TGTGCCAGCAGTCCAGGGACAGGGGGTCTGAACACTGAAGCTTTCTTT; d_call: TRBD1; v_call: TRBV12-3/TRBV12-4; clone_size: many; j_call: TRBJ1-1
cdr3_aa: CASSLGGWLTYEQYF; cdr3_nt: TGCGCCAGCAGCTTGGGGGGCTGGTTAACCTACGAGCAGTACTTC; d_call: -; v_call: TRBV5-1; clone_size: medium-sized; j_call: TRBJ2-7
cdr3_aa: CASSWVADYGYTF; cdr3_nt: TGCGCCAGCAGCTGGGTGGCAGACTATGGCTACACCTTC; d_call: -; v_call: TRBV5-1; clone_size: many; j_call: TRBJ1-2
cdr3_aa: CSARAGLADYEQYF; cdr3_nt: TGCAGTGCTAGAGCAGGACTAGCGGACTACGAGCAGTACTTC; d_call: TRBD2; v_call: TRBV20-1; clone_size: few; j_call: TRBJ2-7
cdr3_aa: CSAGLEYPYNEQFF; cdr3_nt: TGCAGTGCTGGGCTGGAGTACCCCTACAATGAGCAGTTCTTC; d_call: -; v_call: TRBV20-1; clone_size: many; j_call: TRBJ2-1
cdr3_aa: CASSLGRGTWSSGANVLTF; cdr3_nt: TGTGCCAGCAGCTTAGGTAGGGGGACCTGGAGCTCTGGGGCCAACGTCCTGACTTTC; d_call: -; v_call: TRBV7-9; clone_size: many; j_call: TRBJ2-6
cdr3_aa: CASSRRTLANEKLFF; cdr3_nt: TGTGCCAGCAGCCGACGGACATTGGCAAATGAAAAACTGTTTTTT; d_call: -; v_call: TRBV7-9; clone_size: many; j_call: TRBJ1-4
cdr3_aa: CASSPTGESNQPQHF; cdr3_nt: TGTGCCAGCAGCCCGACAGGGGAAAGCAATCAGCCCCAGCATTTT; d_call: TRBD1; v_call: TRBV9; clone_size: many; j_call: TRBJ1-5
cdr3_aa: CASSWTGEYNQPQHF; cdr3_nt: TGTGCCAGCAGTTGGACAGGGGAATACAATCAGCCCCAGCATTTT; d_call: TRBD1; v_call: TRBV27; clone_size: many; j_call: TRBJ1-5
cdr3_aa: CSAGLGGAAYEQYF; cdr3_nt: TGCAGTGCTGGCCTCGGGGGGGCGGCCTACGAGCAGTACTTC; d_call: TRBD2; v_call: TRBV20-1; clone_size: many; j_call: TRBJ2-7
cdr3_aa: CSARDLRAGEQETQYF; cdr3_nt: TGCAGTGCTAGAGATCTTAGGGCAGGGGAACAAGAGACCCAGTACTTC; d_call: -; v_call: TRBV20-1; clone_size: many; j_call: TRBJ2-5
cdr3_aa: CASSPRTGGRNYGYTF; cdr3_nt: TGTGCCAGCAGCCCACGGACAGGGGGCCGCAACTATGGCTACACCTTC; d_call: TRBD1; v_call: TRBV7-9; clone_size: large; j_call: TRBJ1-2
cdr3_aa: CASSVGGDRGYEQYF; cdr3_nt: TGTGCCAGCAGCGTAGGAGGGGACAGGGGCTACGAGCAGTACTTC; d_call: TRBD1; v_call: TRBV9; clone_size: many; j_call: TRBJ2-7
cdr3_aa: CASSTLGPNMNTEAFF; cdr3_nt: TGCGCCAGCAGCACTCTGGGACCTAACATGAACACTGAAGCTTTCTTT; d_call: -; v_call: TRBV5-1; clone_size: medium-sized; j_call: TRBJ1-1
cdr3_aa: CASSSGPFENEKLFF; cdr3_nt: TGTGCCAGCAGCTCCGGACCCTTTGAGAATGAAAAACTGTTTTTT; d_call: -; v_call: TRBV7-6; clone_size: many; j_call: TRBJ1-4
cdr3_aa: CASSWGQGRNTGELFF; cdr3_nt: TGTGCCAGCAGCTGGGGACAGGGCCGGAACACCGGGGAGCTGTTTTTT; d_call: TRBD1; v_call: TRBV5-5; clone_size: -; j_call: TRBJ2-2
cdr3_aa: CASTHSGAANEQFF; cdr3_nt: TGTGCCAGCACCCATTCGGGGGCGGCCAATGAGCAGTTCTTC; d_call: -; v_call: TRBV12-3/TRBV12-4; clone_size: -; j_call: TRBJ2-1
cdr3_aa: CASRTEEYNEQFF; cdr3_nt: TGCGCCAGCAGGACAGAAGAATACAATGAGCAGTTCTTC; d_call: -; v_call: TRBV5-1; clone_size: -; j_call: TRBJ2-1
cdr3_aa: CASRVAGGAYEQYF; cdr3_nt: TGTGCCAGCAGAGTAGCAGGGGGTGCCTACGAGCAGTACTTC; d_call: TRBD1; v_call: TRBV12-3/TRBV12-4; clone_size: many; j_call: TRBJ2-7
cdr3_aa: CRIQRDTEAFF; cdr3_nt: TGCAGGATTCAGAGGGACACTGAAGCTTTCTTT; d_call: -; v_call: TRBV20-1; clone_size: few; j_call: TRBJ1-1
cdr3_aa: CASSYSGGLNTEAFF; cdr3_nt: TGTGCCAGCAGTTACTCCGGTGGCCTGAACACTGAAGCTTTCTTT; d_call: -; v_call: TRBV6-5; clone_size: many; j_call: TRBJ1-1
cdr3_aa: CASSLAGGETQYF; cdr3_nt: TGCGCCAGCAGCTTGGCCGGAGGAGAGACCCAGTACTTC; d_call: -; v_call: TRBV5-1; clone_size: few; j_call: TRBJ2-5
cdr3_aa: CSARDPHTGNLTYEQYF; cdr3_nt: TGCAGTGCTAGAGACCCCCACACAGGGAACTTAACTTACGAGCAGTACTTC; d_call: -; v_call: TRBV20-1; clone_size: many; j_call: TRBJ2-7
cdr3_aa: CASSLTQGARSYTF; cdr3_nt: TGTGCCAGCAGCCTAACTCAGGGGGCCCGAAGCTACACCTTC; d_call: TRBD1; v_call: TRBV4-2; clone_size: many; j_call: TRBJ1-2
cdr3_aa: CASSYGGNTEAFF; cdr3_nt: TGTGCCAGCAGCTACGGGGGGAACACTGAAGCTTTCTTT; d_call: -; v_call: TRBV7-6; clone_size: many; j_call: TRBJ1-1
cdr3_aa: CASSQSGGTYNEQFF; cdr3_nt: TGTGCCAGCAGCCAAAGCGGGGGAACCTACAATGAGCAGTTCTTC; d_call: TRBD2; v_call: TRBV5-5; clone_size: many; j_call: TRBJ2-1
cdr3_aa: CASSLVSEEYGYTF; cdr3_nt: TGCGCCAGCAGCTTGGTGTCGGAGGAGTATGGCTACACCTTC; d_call: -; v_call: TRBV5-1; clone_size: many; j_call: TRBJ1-2
cdr3_aa: CASSVGGQSYTGELFF; cdr3_nt: TGTGCCAGCAGCGTAGGAGGGCAATCCTACACCGGGGAGCTGTTTTTT; d_call: -; v_call: TRBV9; clone_size: many; j_call: TRBJ2-2
cdr3_aa: CASSLGWRRGATNEKLFF; cdr3_nt: TGCGCCAGCAGCTTGGGGTGGCGAAGGGGTGCAACTAATGAAAAACTGTTTTTT; d_call: -; v_call: TRBV5-1; clone_size: many; j_call: TRBJ1-4
cdr3_aa: CATSRVTGLDEQFF; cdr3_nt: TGTGCCACCAGCAGAGTTACAGGGCTCGATGAGCAGTTCTTC; d_call: -; v_call: TRBV15; clone_size: many; j_call: TRBJ2-1
cdr3_aa: CSAPNYRDRFYGYTF; cdr3_nt: TGCAGTGCTCCTAACTACAGGGACCGCTTTTATGGCTACACCTTC; d_call: -; v_call: TRBV20-1; clone_size: many; j_call: TRBJ1-2
cdr3_aa: CASSPQGSRNYGYTF; cdr3_nt: TGTGCCAGCAGCCCACAGGGGTCGAGGAACTATGGCTACACCTTC; d_call: TRBD1; v_call: TRBV4-2; clone_size: many; j_call: TRBJ1-2
cdr3_aa: CSAHRGGGSYNEQFF; cdr3_nt: TGCAGTGCCCATAGGGGGGGAGGCTCCTACAATGAGCAGTTCTTC; d_call: -; v_call: TRBV20-1; clone_size: many; j_call: TRBJ2-1
cdr3_aa: CASSLRYQLDTQYF; cdr3_nt: TGCGCCAGCAGCTTGAGGTACCAACTAGATACGCAGTATTTT; d_call: -; v_call: TRBV5-1; clone_size: many; j_call: TRBJ2-3
cdr3_aa: CASSEPRDSGSYNSPLHF; cdr3_nt: TGTGCCAGCAGTGAACCCAGGGACAGCGGCTCCTATAATTCACCCCTCCACTTT; d_call: TRBD1; v_call: TRBV25-1; clone_size: many; j_call: TRBJ1-6
cdr3_aa: CASSPGGGAGSYEQYF; cdr3_nt: TGCGCCAGCAGCCCAGGAGGGGGGGCAGGATCCTACGAGCAGTACTTC; d_call: -; v_call: TRBV5-1; clone_size: many; j_call: TRBJ2-7
cdr3_aa: CASSFRTESYEQYF; cdr3_nt: TGCGCCAGCAGCTTCAGGACCGAGTCCTACGAGCAGTACTTC; d_call: -; v_call: TRBV5-1; clone_size: many; j_call: TRBJ2-7
cdr3_aa: CASSLEWYEQFF; cdr3_nt: TGTGCCAGCAGCTTGGAGTGGTATGAGCAGTTCTTC; d_call: -; v_call: TRBV5-5; clone_size: many; j_call: TRBJ2-1
cdr3_aa: CSARDLSGGAGGEQYF; cdr3_nt: TGCAGTGCTAGAGATCTGAGCGGGGGGGCCGGAGGCGAGCAGTACTTC; d_call: TRBD2; v_call: TRBV20-1; clone_size: many; j_call: TRBJ2-7
cdr3_aa: CAWTLGRGPNEQFF; cdr3_nt: TGTGCCTGGACTCTAGGACGGGGGCCCAATGAGCAGTTCTTC; d_call: -; v_call: TRBV30; clone_size: many; j_call: TRBJ2-1
cdr3_aa: CASSLGGGGAYNEQFF; cdr3_nt: TGCGCCAGCAGCTTGGGTGGCGGGGGAGCATACAATGAGCAGTTCTTC; d_call: TRBD2; v_call: TRBV5-1; clone_size: many; j_call: TRBJ2-1
cdr3_aa: CASSQPGPPSGGTIYF; cdr3_nt: TGTGCCAGCAGCCAACCGGGACCGCCTTCGGGGGGCACCATATATTTT; d_call: -; v_call: TRBV4-2; clone_size: many; j_call: TRBJ1-3
cdr3_aa: CASSLFWDTPYGYTF; cdr3_nt: TGTGCCAGCAGTTTGTTTTGGGACACCCCTTATGGCTACACCTTC; d_call: -; v_call: TRBV27; clone_size: many; j_call: TRBJ1-2
cdr3_aa: CASSKKPYEQYF; cdr3_nt: TGTGCCAGCAGTAAGAAACCGTACGAGCAGTACTTC; d_call: -; v_call: TRBV7-9; clone_size: large; j_call: TRBJ2-7
cdr3_aa: CSARYYIGIEQFF; cdr3_nt: TGCAGTGCTAGATACTATATAGGGATTGAGCAGTTCTTC; d_call: -; v_call: TRBV20-1; clone_size: -; j_call: TRBJ2-1
cdr3_aa: CASSLDRGGGYTF; cdr3_nt: TGTGCCAGCAGCTTGGACAGGGGAGGAGGCTACACCTTC; d_call: TRBD1; v_call: TRBV11-2; clone_size: many; j_call: TRBJ1-2
cdr3_aa: CSARELAGSTYEQYF; cdr3_nt: TGCAGTGCTAGAGAACTAGCGGGGTCCACCTACGAGCAGTACTTC; d_call: TRBD2; v_call: TRBV20-1; clone_size: few; j_call: TRBJ2-7
cdr3_aa: CASSPDRGPYNEQFF; cdr3_nt: TGCGCCAGCAGCCCAGACAGGGGGCCTTACAATGAGCAGTTCTTC; d_call: TRBD1; v_call: TRBV5-1; clone_size: -; j_call: TRBJ2-1
cdr3_aa: CSARDQPRTGLVSYEQYF; cdr3_nt: TGCAGTGCTAGAGATCAACCTCGGACAGGTTTGGTCTCCTACGAGCAGTACTTC; d_call: TRBD1; v_call: TRBV20-1; clone_size: many; j_call: TRBJ2-7
cdr3_aa: CSAIERGPFSYEQYF; cdr3_nt: TGCAGTGCGATCGAAAGGGGTCCATTCTCCTACGAGCAGTACTTC; d_call: -; v_call: TRBV20-1; clone_size: many; j_call: TRBJ2-7